The next 4 T cell receptor beta chains were all read from a single sample in a study of cytomegalovirus exposure and HLA in healthy donors (dated by TCRdb to about 2017). The library was generated by the immunoSEQ multiplex PCR assay. In TCRdb, the immuneACCESS table is reduced to in-frame sequences with V and J assigned. These tables do not hold every clone; where another copy was compared, an unresolved V gene accounts for under half, and the others remain unexplained. Across this sample there are fewer than 200,000 clones, with roughly 86% seen only once. The ten largest clonotypes hold 2% to 3% of the sample. Sequencing was carried out using PBMCs. The receptors here all came from a man aged 18 to 30 in good health and CMV-seropositive.

The V call is TRBV9, the J call TRBJ2-1; D possibly corresponds to TRBD2 (6 bases). CDR3 length equals 13 residues. CDR1 and CDR2 (germline): SGDLS, YYNGEE. Between the trimmed V and J ends, which lost 2 bases and 6 bases, there was a span of 9 bases. Here the CDR3 reads CASSVGGANEQFF. For the CDR3, the DNA is TGTGCCAGCAGCGTCGGGGGAGCCAATGAGCAGTTCTTC. Together with reference TRBV9 and TRBJ2-1, the CDR3 gives the full variable domain: DSGVTQTPKHLITATGQRVTLRCSPRSGDLSVYWYQQSLDQGLQFLIQYYNGEERAKGNILERFSAQQFPDLHSELNLSSLELGDSALYFCASSVGGANEQFFGPGTRLTVL.

This chain uses TRBV9 with TRBJ2-2; D is undetermined. Trimming took off 0 bases at V and 5 bases at J, with 8 bases between the two ends. This CDR3 is built from 14 residues. Germline V gene data show CDR1 as SGDLS and CDR2 as YYNGEE. CDR3 bases: TGTGCCAGCAGCGTAGAGAGGATGACCGGGGAGCTGTTTTTT. It yields the protein CASSVERMTGELFF. The variable domain in full, completed from reference TRBV9 and TRBJ2-2, reads DSGVTQTPKHLITATGQRVTLRCSPRSGDLSVYWYQQSLDQGLQFLIQYYNGEERAKGNILERFSAQQFPDLHSELNLSSLELGDSALYFCASSVERMTGELFFGEGSRLTVL.

The chain is built from TRBV11-2 and TRBJ2-2, with D uncertain. Per germline, CDR1 SGHAT and CDR2 FQNNGV. This CDR3 is built from 15 residues. V dropped 2 bases and J dropped 0 bases, with 7 bases sitting between them. CDR3 in amino acids: CASSLWQANTGELFF. CDR3 nucleotides: TGTGCCAGCAGCTTATGGCAGGCGAACACCGGGGAGCTGTTTTTT.

The chain joins TRBV6-1 to TRBJ2-7, with 8 bases matching TRBD1. J lost 9 bases, V lost 5 bases, and 12 bases had no gene match. The CDR3 length is 14 residues. Germline CDR1 MNHNS, CDR2 SASEGT. CDR3 in DNA: TGTGCCAGCAGTCCGCCGTGGACAGGGCGAAGGCAGTACTTC. Its translation: CASSPPWTGRRQYF.